The rows below give T cell receptor beta chains drawn from one sample of a study of T cells after yellow fever vaccination. MiXCR was run by TCRdb on the 5' RACE reads, yielding one entry per CDR3 protein. The sample holds around 310,000 distinct CDR3 sequences; 3% to 4.5% are singletons and the top ten take more than 20%. Source: PBMCs, taken 5 days after the yellow fever booster vaccination. These receptors were obtained from a man in his late teens or twenties who received the YFV17D yellow fever vaccine. Each CDR3 is given with its conserved first and last residue. A D gene is named only where the DNA matches it firmly. A row's size may be missing; if present it is once, few, many or a size class.

d_gene: TRBD2; v_gene: TRBV7-7; len: 15; abundance: .; j_gene: TRBJ2-3; CDR3aa: CASSPLAGGRDTQYF; CDR3nt: TGTGCTAGCAGCCCACTAGCGGGGGGGCGAGATACGCAGTATTTT
d_gene: .; v_gene: TRBV6-1; len: 14; abundance: few; j_gene: TRBJ2-7; CDR3aa: CASIRSGRSYEQYF; CDR3nt: TGTGCCAGCATTAGGTCGGGACGGAGCTACGAGCAGTACTTC
d_gene: TRBD2; v_gene: TRBV7-2; len: 17; abundance: few; j_gene: TRBJ2-5; CDR3aa: CASSLGATGGAGETQYF; CDR3nt: TGTGCCAGCAGCTTAGGGGCAACCGGGGGGGCCGGAGAGACCCAGTACTTC
d_gene: TRBD1; v_gene: TRBV12-3/TRBV12-4; len: 17; abundance: many; j_gene: TRBJ2-7; CDR3aa: CARAYGTGTDRNYEQYF; CDR3nt: TGTGCCAGGGCGTACGGGACAGGGACCGACCGGAACTACGAGCAGTACTTC
d_gene: .; v_gene: TRBV21-1; len: 16; abundance: .; j_gene: TRBJ2-7; CDR3aa: CASSKTPPRGDHEQYF; CDR3nt: TGTGCCAGCAGCAAAACCCCGCCGCGGGGGGACCACGAGCAGTACTTC
d_gene: .; v_gene: TRBV5-1; len: 15; abundance: .; j_gene: TRBJ1-4; CDR3aa: CASSWGSGQDEKLFF; CDR3nt: TGCGCCAGCAGCTGGGGGAGCGGTCAGGATGAAAAACTGTTTTTT
d_gene: .; v_gene: TRBV5-5; len: 15; abundance: many; j_gene: TRBJ2-1; CDR3aa: CASSFVRGPYNEQFF; CDR3nt: TGTGCCAGCAGCTTTGTGCGGGGGCCATACAATGAGCAGTTCTTC
d_gene: .; v_gene: TRBV11-2; len: 13; abundance: many; j_gene: TRBJ2-5; CDR3aa: CASSLFASETQYF; CDR3nt: TGTGCCAGCAGCTTATTTGCAAGCGAGACCCAGTACTTC
d_gene: .; v_gene: TRBV6-1; len: 16; abundance: .; j_gene: TRBJ2-1; CDR3aa: CASSNRTIPGYNEQFF; CDR3nt: TGTGCCAGCAGTAATCGGACTATCCCAGGGTACAATGAGCAGTTCTTC
d_gene: .; v_gene: TRBV14; len: 15; abundance: few; j_gene: TRBJ1-1; CDR3aa: CASSQDPGAWTEAFF; CDR3nt: TGTGCCAGCAGCCAAGATCCGGGGGCCTGGACTGAAGCTTTCTTT
d_gene: TRBD1; v_gene: TRBV20-1; len: 14; abundance: few; j_gene: TRBJ1-2; CDR3aa: CSAPQTGFIYGYTF; CDR3nt: TGCAGTGCTCCTCAGACAGGGTTTATCTATGGCTACACCTTC
d_gene: .; v_gene: TRBV6-6; len: 14; abundance: few; j_gene: TRBJ1-2; CDR3aa: CASSKNLRGYGYTF; CDR3nt: TGTGCCAGCAGTAAGAACCTAAGGGGCTATGGCTACACCTTC
d_gene: .; v_gene: TRBV20-1; len: 14; abundance: few; j_gene: TRBJ1-1; CDR3aa: CSAIPPRGNTEAFF; CDR3nt: TGCAGTGCTATCCCACCTCGGGGGAACACTGAAGCTTTCTTT
d_gene: .; v_gene: TRBV5-1; len: 17; abundance: .; j_gene: TRBJ2-2; CDR3aa: CASSLAALAENTGELFF; CDR3nt: TGCGCCAGCAGCTTGGCCGCTCTAGCAGAAAACACCGGGGAGCTGTTTTTT